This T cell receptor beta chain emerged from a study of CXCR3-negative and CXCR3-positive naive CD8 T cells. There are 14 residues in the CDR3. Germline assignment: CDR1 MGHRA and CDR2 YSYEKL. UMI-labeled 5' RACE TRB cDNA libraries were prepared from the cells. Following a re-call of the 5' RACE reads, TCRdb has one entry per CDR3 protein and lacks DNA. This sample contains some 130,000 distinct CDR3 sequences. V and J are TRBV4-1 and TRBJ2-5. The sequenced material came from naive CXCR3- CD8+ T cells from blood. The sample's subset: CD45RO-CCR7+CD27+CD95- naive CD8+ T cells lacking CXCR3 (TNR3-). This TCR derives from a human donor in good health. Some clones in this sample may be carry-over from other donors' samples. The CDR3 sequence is CASSQGRSQETQYF.